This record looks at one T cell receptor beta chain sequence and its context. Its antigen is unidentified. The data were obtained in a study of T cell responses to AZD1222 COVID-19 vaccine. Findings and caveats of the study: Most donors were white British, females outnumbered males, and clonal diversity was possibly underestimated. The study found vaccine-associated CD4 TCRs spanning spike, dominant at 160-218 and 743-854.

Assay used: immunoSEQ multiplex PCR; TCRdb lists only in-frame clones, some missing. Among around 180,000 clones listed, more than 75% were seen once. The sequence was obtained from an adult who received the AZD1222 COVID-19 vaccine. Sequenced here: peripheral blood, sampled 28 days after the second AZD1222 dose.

The CDR3 loop reads CASSEGTKVNQPQHF. CDR3 nucleotide sequence: TGTGCCAGCAGTGAGGGGACAAAAGTCAATCAGCCCCAGCATTTT. The chain has TRBV6-1 and TRBJ1-5; a weak D match, TRBD1 (6 bases). CDR3 length: 15 residues. Trimming took 3 bases from V and 3 from J, leaving 12 bases between them. CDR1 and CDR2 (germline): MNHNS, SASEGT.